Described below is a single TCR beta chain sequence and its context. The data were obtained in a study of radiotherapy plus CTLA-4 blockade in lung cancer. Study-level background: Objective responses emerged in about 20% of patients, and 31% attained disease control.

Using immunoSEQ multiplex PCR, the repertoire was profiled, and TCRdb retains in-frame clones only, with some absent. The data contain around 120,000 clones, 78% of them singletons. Germline CDR1 reads MDHEN; CDR2 reads SYDVKM. The V end lost 3 bases, the J end lost 2 bases, and 7 bases lay between the germline ends. The CDR3 is 14 amino acids. The chain recombines TRBV28 with TRBJ2-2; the D gene is possibly TRBD1 (5 bases). This receptor was obtained from a human donor with non-small cell lung cancer who had a partial response to radiotherapy plus ipilimumab. This material consisted of peripheral blood, taken from a patient treated with radiotherapy plus ipilimumab. This chain's CDR3 is CASSFGHNTGELFF. The CDR3 bases are TGTGCCAGCAGTTTCGGACATAACACCGGGGAGCTGTTTTTT.